This record covers a single T cell receptor (beta chain). This record comes from a study of blood T cell repertoires in COVID-19. The wider study: Acute and convalescent COVID-19 samples came from the United States, Italy and Spain. Sample material is recorded as cDNA or gDNA derived from T cells, B-cell-depleted T cells, or PBMCs.

J gave up 4 bases and V 5 bases, and 10 bases lay outside the gene matches. CDR1 is MNHEY and CDR2 is SMNVEV in the germline V gene (reference sequence). The CDR3 has 16 residues. How the authors handled the data: Reference gene primer amplification yielded estimated nucleated cell counts. The method was immunoSEQ multiplex PCR; TCRdb's version includes in-frame clones alone and lacks a portion of them. V, J and clone size reflect that table, while D and trimming were determined from the DNA. This repertoire shows about 200,000 clones, 70% to 85% found once; its top ten account for about 6.9%. V gene TRBV27 combines with J gene TRBJ2-3; 9 bases line up with TRBD1. The sequenced sample consisted of peripheral blood. The source of this sequence is a human donor with acute or convalescent COVID-19. The donor label of this sample is uncertain. For the CDR3, the DNA is TGTGCCAGCAGTAGGGACAGGGATCGGGGCCCAGATACGCAGTATTTT. Its protein product is CASSRDRDRGPDTQYF.